This TCR beta chain comes out of a study of cytomegalovirus exposure and HLA in healthy donors. The donors were in the roughly 130-subject validation cohort; that cohort was separate from the approximately 700-subject first cohort. V was pared by 6 bases and J by 3 bases, with 15 bases between. This CDR3 spans 15 amino acids. The germline CDR1 and CDR2 sequences are MNHNS and SASEGT. Generated by immunoSEQ multiplex PCR, the TCRdb table keeps only in-frame clones and is missing some. The table shows some 260,000 clones, with roughly 90% occurring only once. This clone was recorded at least ten times. This receptor was taken from a man between 18 and 35 years old in good health and CMV-seropositive. Sample: PBMCs. V gene TRBV6-1 combines with J gene TRBJ1-5; D is unclear. CDR3 nucleotides: TGTGCCAGCAGGACTGGAGACATTTACAATCAGCCCCAGCATTTT. Translating it yields CASRTGDIYNQPQHF.